This TCR beta chain was obtained from a study of early stage breast cancer tumors. About the study: Of around 16 invasive breast tumors, more than ten were hormone receptor-positive, HER2-negative. Average read coverage per sample was roughly 9.1-fold.

Study-wide points: Tumors had approximately 2.5-fold higher T cell density than normal breast.

Clones were sequenced by immunoSEQ multiplex PCR, and TCRdb holds only the in-frame ones, with some missing. The sample lists fewer than 80,000 clones, around 80% occurring once. Concerning this clone: Its antigen remains unknown.

This CDR3 has 14 amino acids. Germline CDR1 is MNHEY and CDR2 is SVGAGI. The V segment lost 4 bases and the J segment 6 bases; nucleotides outside the gene matches: 7. The specimen sequenced was blood. V gene TRBV6-5 combines with J gene TRBJ2-7; 9 positions match TRBD1. The clonotype was recovered from a person aged 40-50 years with breast cancer. The CDR3 loop is CASSSFATGGEQYF. The CDR3 DNA follows: TGTGCCAGCAGTTCCTTTGCGACAGGGGGCGAGCAGTACTTC.